This TCR beta chain was retrieved from a study of blood T cells in healthy people across ages. This clonotype was detected many times. Next came a second PCR, run for about 7 to 12 cycles, which used a sample-barcoded 5' primer along with a J-beta primer mix. Each CDR3 protein gets one entry after TCRdb re-called the 5' RACE reads with MiXCR. The sample shows about 840,000 distinct CDR3 sequences, under 35% of them seen only once. Trimming pared 2 bases from V and 4 bases from J, leaving 15 bases between. The CDR3 is made up of 16 amino acids. Germline V lookup: CDR1 MNHEY, CDR2 SMNVEV (reference sequence). In addition, the sample was reused for a study of T cells of mothers and their children.

The sequence derives from a woman in her forties in good health. Sequenced input: blood. The J gene is TRBJ2-4, the V gene TRBV27, with D possibly being TRBD1 or TRBD2 (5 bases each). CDR3 loop: CASSLGGGRLKNIQYF. The CDR3 bases are TGTGCCAGCAGTTTAGGGGGTGGCAGGCTAAAAAACATTCAGTACTTC.